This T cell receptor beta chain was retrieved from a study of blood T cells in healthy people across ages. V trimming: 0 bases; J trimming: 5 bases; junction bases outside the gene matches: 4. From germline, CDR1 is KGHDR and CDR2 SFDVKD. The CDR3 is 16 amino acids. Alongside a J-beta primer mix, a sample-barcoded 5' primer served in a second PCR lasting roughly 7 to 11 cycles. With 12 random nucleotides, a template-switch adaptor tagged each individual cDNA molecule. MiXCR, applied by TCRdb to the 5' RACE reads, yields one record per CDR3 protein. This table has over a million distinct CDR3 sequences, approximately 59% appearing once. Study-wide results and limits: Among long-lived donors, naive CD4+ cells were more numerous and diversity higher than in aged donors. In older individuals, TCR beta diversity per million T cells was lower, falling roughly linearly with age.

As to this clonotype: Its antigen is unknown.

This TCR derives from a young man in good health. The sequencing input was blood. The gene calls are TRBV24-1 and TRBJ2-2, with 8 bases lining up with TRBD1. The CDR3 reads CATSDLTGGMTGELFF. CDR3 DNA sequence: TGTGCCACCAGTGATTTGACAGGGGGAATGACCGGGGAGCTGTTTTTT.